The rows below give T cell receptor beta chains drawn from one sample of a study of OX40 agonist ivuxolimab in advanced cancers. The assay was immunoSEQ multiplex PCR, and TCRdb's table has in-frame clones only and misses some. The table records under 80,000 clones, about 93% of them present only once. Specimen: CD4+ or CD8+ T cells sorted from blood, collected in a trial of the OX40 agonist ivuxolimab. The receptors were gathered from an adult with an advanced solid tumor such as melanoma, head and neck, liver or kidney cancer. CDR3s include the opening cysteine and the closing phenylalanine or tryptophan. Each record gives: V gene, J gene, clone size, D gene, CDR3 protein, CDR3 DNA. The D gene is left open where the match is weak. Not all rows give a size; the values are once, few, many and, for expanded clones, a class.

TRBV19	TRBJ2-7	NA	TRBD1	CASSQSDRASYEQYF	TGTGCCAGTAGTCAATCGGACAGGGCCTCCTACGAGCAGTACTTC
TRBV7-2	TRBJ2-7	NA	TRBD2	CASSSTALAGTYEQYF	TGTGCCAGCAGCTCGACAGCCCTAGCGGGAACATACGAGCAGTACTTC
TRBV30	TRBJ1-2	few	NA	CAWTLGGRGYTF	TGTGCCTGGACCCTGGGGGGACGAGGCTACACCTTC
TRBV9	TRBJ1-3	NA	NA	CASKTDGDTIYF	TGTGCCAGCAAGACAGATGGGGACACCATATATTTT
TRBV5-1	TRBJ2-7	NA	NA	CASSPDVDSPYSYEQYF	TGCGCCAGCAGCCCCGACGTGGACTCTCCGTACTCCTACGAGCAGTACTTC
TRBV7-3	TRBJ1-1	NA	NA	CASSPEVNTEAFF	TGTGCCAGCAGCCCGGAAGTGAACACTGAAGCTTTCTTT
TRBV27	TRBJ2-3	NA	NA	CASSFLAESTDTQYF	TGTGCCAGCAGTTTCCTAGCCGAAAGCACAGATACGCAGTATTTT
TRBV28	TRBJ1-5	once	TRBD1	CASSLSRQGANQPQHF	TGTGCCAGCAGTTTATCAAGACAGGGAGCCAATCAGCCCCAGCATTTT
TRBV6-5	TRBJ2-2	NA	NA	CASSYDDRRNTGELFF	TGTGCCAGCAGTTACGACGACCGAAGGAACACCGGGGAGCTGTTTTTT
TRBV18	TRBJ2-7	NA	NA	CASSPPPGRPYEQYF	TGTGCCAGCTCACCGCCACCGGGGCGGCCCTACGAGCAGTACTTC
TRBV19	TRBJ2-7	once	NA	CASSIGSGGFGGYEQYF	TGTGCCAGTAGTATTGGATCCGGGGGCTTTGGCGGCTACGAGCAGTACTTC
TRBV7-2	TRBJ1-1	NA	NA	CASSLGLGTEAFF	TGTGCCAGCAGCTTAGGCCTTGGTACTGAAGCTTTCTTT
TRBV7-2	TRBJ2-7	NA	TRBD2	CASSPHPYSGRARYEQYF	TGTGCCAGCAGCCCTCATCCCTATAGCGGGAGGGCCAGGTACGAGCAGTACTTC
TRBV5-1	TRBJ2-5	NA	TRBD1	CASSLDGTAEETQYF	TGCGCCAGCAGCTTGGACGGGACAGCCGAAGAGACCCAGTACTTC
TRBV30	TRBJ2-7	NA	TRBD2	CAWSAPGLAGYEQYF	TGTGCCTGGAGCGCACCGGGACTAGCGGGCTACGAGCAGTACTTC
TRBV13	TRBJ1-4	once	NA	CASSLGGDFEGLFF	TGTGCCAGCAGCTTAGGCGGCGACTTTGAGGGACTGTTTTTT
TRBV27	TRBJ1-2	NA	NA	CASSFAGSDYGYTF	TGTGCCAGCAGTTTTGCAGGGTCCGACTATGGCTACACCTTC
TRBV10-3	TRBJ1-1	NA	NA	CAISEGSTEAFF	TGTGCCATCAGTGAGGGTAGCACTGAAGCTTTCTTT
TRBV6-1	TRBJ1-5	NA	NA	CASSDEEDPYSNQPQHF	TGTGCCAGCAGTGATGAGGAGGACCCCTATAGCAATCAGCCCCAGCATTTT
TRBV6-1	TRBJ2-7	NA	TRBD2	CASSEEERERGYEQYF	TGTGCCAGCAGTGAAGAGGAGCGGGAGAGGGGATACGAGCAGTACTTC
TRBV2	TRBJ2-7	NA	TRBD2	CASRTSGYRFEQYF	TGTGCCAGCCGGACTAGCGGATACCGTTTCGAGCAGTACTTC
TRBV2	TRBJ2-7	NA	TRBD2	CASSELLAGVPYEQYF	TGTGCCAGCAGTGAATTACTAGCGGGGGTCCCCTACGAGCAGTACTTC
TRBV7-6	TRBJ2-6	NA	NA	CASSLAGAHFFSRGSGANVLTF	TGTGCCAGCAGCTTAGCGGGGGCGCATTTTTTTTCCCGGGGCTCTGGGGCCAACGTCCTGACTTTC
TRBV7-8	TRBJ2-3	NA	TRBD2	CASSSLAGGYTDTQYF	TGTGCCAGCAGCTCCTTAGCGGGGGGGTACACAGATACGCAGTATTTT
TRBV27	TRBJ2-7	NA	TRBD1	CASSFRGPEGQYF	TGTGCCAGCAGTTTCAGGGGGCCTGAGGGGCAGTACTTC
TRBV19	TRBJ2-1	NA	NA	CASSISRHEQFF	TGTGCCAGTAGTATATCCAGACATGAGCAGTTCTTC
TRBV20-1	TRBJ2-7	NA	NA	CSARAAGEQYF	TGCAGTGCTAGAGCCGCGGGCGAGCAGTACTTC
TRBV2	TRBJ1-1	NA	NA	CASTAGVTEAFF	TGTGCCAGCACAGCAGGGGTAACTGAAGCTTTCTTT
TRBV28	TRBJ2-3	NA	TRBD2	CASSKFSGSTDTQYF	TGTGCCAGCAGCAAATTTAGCGGGAGCACAGATACGCAGTATTTT
TRBV11-3	TRBJ1-2	NA	NA	CASSFERRGCYGYTF	TGTGCCAGCAGCTTCGAGCGGCGGGGGTGTTACGGCTACACCTTC
TRBV9	TRBJ2-2	NA	NA	CASSVEGRTDGELFF	TGTGCCAGCAGCGTAGAGGGTCGGACAGACGGGGAGCTGTTTTTT
TRBV9	TRBJ2-3	NA	TRBD2	CASSPGTSGRFTDTQYF	TGTGCCAGCAGCCCGGGGACTAGCGGGAGGTTTACAGATACGCAGTATTTT
TRBV4-1	TRBJ1-1	NA	TRBD1	CASSHALQGGTEAFF	TGCGCCAGCAGCCACGCATTACAGGGGGGCACTGAAGCTTTCTTT
TRBV5-1	TRBJ1-1	NA	TRBD1	CASSPGTGNTEAFF	TGCGCCAGCAGTCCCGGGACAGGGAACACTGAAGCTTTCTTT
TRBV7-6	TRBJ2-1	NA	TRBD2	CASSGTSGGSYNEQFF	TGTGCCAGCAGTGGGACTAGCGGGGGCTCCTACAATGAGCAGTTCTTC
TRBV28	TRBJ2-6	NA	NA	CASSNSASGANVLTF	TGTGCCAGCAGTAACTCAGCATCTGGGGCCAACGTCCTGACTTTC
TRBV11-2	TRBJ2-1	NA	TRBD1	CASTLGSVTGESEQFF	TGTGCCAGCACCTTAGGTTCCGTGACAGGGGAAAGTGAGCAGTTCTTC
TRBV4-3	TRBJ1-2	NA	NA	CASSQDRSSVYTF	TGCGCCAGCAGCCAAGATCGATCCTCAGTCTACACCTTC
TRBV5-5	TRBJ2-2	few	TRBD1	CASSSDSTGVRELFF	TGTGCCAGCAGCTCCGACAGTACAGGGGTTAGGGAGCTGTTTTTT
TRBV7-8	TRBJ2-5	NA	TRBD2	CASSSSGRDQETQYF	TGTGCCAGCAGCTCTAGCGGGAGGGACCAAGAGACCCAGTACTTC
TRBV27	TRBJ1-1	NA	NA	CASSLLTGRTEAFF	TGTGCCAGCAGCCTACTTACAGGGCGCACTGAAGCTTTCTTT
TRBV27	TRBJ2-5	NA	NA	CASSDGARAETQYF	TGTGCCAGCAGCGATGGTGCCCGGGCAGAGACCCAGTACTTC
TRBV6-5	TRBJ2-1	NA	TRBD2	CASSWGGNEQFF	TGTGCCAGCAGCTGGGGGGGGAATGAGCAGTTCTTC
TRBV5-5	TRBJ1-5	NA	NA	CASSLGSYSNQPQHF	TGTGCCAGCAGCTTGGGGAGTTATAGCAATCAGCCCCAGCATTTT
TRBV18	TRBJ2-1	NA	TRBD1	CASSPDRGNEQFF	TGTGCCAGCTCACCCGACAGGGGCAATGAGCAGTTCTTC
TRBV6-5	TRBJ2-2	NA	NA	CASSPERDGELFF	TGTGCCAGCAGTCCCGAAAGGGACGGGGAGCTGTTTTTT
TRBV2	TRBJ2-3	NA	NA	CASEGVRDTQYF	TGTGCCAGCGAGGGGGTTAGGGATACGCAGTATTTT
TRBV7-8	TRBJ1-3	NA	NA	CASSLPGTGNTIYF	TGTGCCAGCAGCCTCCCCGGGACTGGAAACACCATATATTTT
TRBV25-1	TRBJ2-5	NA	NA	CASSEAGSGETQYF	TGTGCCAGCAGTGAGGCGGGATCGGGAGAGACCCAGTACTTC
TRBV27	TRBJ2-1	NA	NA	CASSSGLSNEQFF	TGTGCCAGCAGTTCGGGACTTTCTAATGAGCAGTTCTTC
TRBV4-1	TRBJ2-7	once	NA	CASSQKGGESYEQYF	TGCGCCAGCAGCCAAAAGGGTGGTGAATCCTACGAGCAGTACTTC
TRBV5-6	TRBJ2-7	NA	NA	CASSFGQHEQYF	TGTGCCAGCAGCTTCGGACAACACGAGCAGTACTTC
TRBV9	TRBJ1-1	once	NA	CASSAHQGTEAFF	TGTGCCAGCAGCGCACATCAGGGGACTGAAGCTTTCTTT
TRBV27	TRBJ2-1	NA	TRBD2	CASSPSSSGYNEQFF	TGTGCCAGCAGTCCCTCCTCTAGCGGTTACAATGAGCAGTTCTTC
TRBV27	TRBJ2-1	NA	NA	CASSLISGVPHNEQFF	TGTGCCAGCAGTTTGATATCGGGGGTCCCCCACAATGAGCAGTTCTTC